The entry that follows covers one T cell receptor (beta chain) sequence. This clonotype came up many times. What antigen it recognizes has not been identified. Base quality data are lacking; no much larger clone is found one base away. The data stem from a study of T cell repertoires in cytomegalovirus infection (dated by TCRdb to about 2019). About the study as a whole: Peptide stimulations targeted recently identified HLA-C-restricted CMV epitopes, whose presentation resists viral immunomodulation, together with well-studied HLA-B-restricted epitopes. Because public TCR beta signatures pointed to carriage of CMV infection together with the matching HLA type, the HLA type of each donor mattered for the analysis.

Beyond this particular receptor, the publication reports: In the ex vivo response, HLA-C-restricted CMV-specific TCR beta clonotypes were dominant, and in two of eight donors the single most frequent clonotype came from this HLA-C-restricted group. In both this cohort and an independent roughly 330-donor cohort, the cumulative frequency of public TCR beta family members distinguished carriers of CMV infection plus the relevant HLA type.

The junction shows trimming of 0 bases on V and 7 bases on J, and the gene matches do not reach 12 bases of it. The CDR3 has 17 amino acids, counting the end cysteine and phenylalanine. The entry retains the CDR3 DNA only, 51 bases that are in frame from base 1. As encoded in the germline V gene, CDR1 is SGHVS while CDR2 is FQNEAQ. The reads were generated on an Illumina HiSeq 1500. TCRdb cleaned the public reads at Q25 with fastp, built clones with MiXCR and kept in-frame beta chains. One record per CDR3 amino acid sequence lists the most common genes and DNA. Present in this sample are some 900,000 distinct CDR3 sequences, approximately 29% of which were seen just once. Of the sample, around 12% falls within the top ten clones. According to the study, the label for this sample's treatment or condition signals: in vitro stimulation with specific CMV peptide epitopes to enrich CMV-specific T cells.

This sequence uses TRBV7-8 and TRBJ2-5; 9 nucleotides in the junction match TRBD2. Sample: cultured CD8+ T cells from PBMCs, taken from culture after CMV antigen stimulation. The receptor comes from a human donor in good health (CMV status not recorded). Some clones in this sample may be carry-over from other donors' samples. The DNA sequence is TGTGCCAGCAGCTTAGCGCCTGGAGCGGGGGGTCCGGGGACCCAGTACTTC. Its translation is CASSLAPGAGGPGTQYF.